This TCR beta chain was identified during a study of CD8 T cells in Susac syndrome. CD8+ and CD4+ T cells from blood underwent TCR beta sequencing, which was carried out in a high-throughput format. Both CD4+ and CD8+ T cells were negatively isolated, and TEMRA cells underwent FACS enrichment. The CDR3 runs to 14 residues. Looked up from germline, CDR1 is SGHTA and CDR2 is FQGTGA. V trimming: 8 bases; J trimming: 6 bases; junction bases outside the gene matches: 9. The RNA, about 0.5 to 1 ug, was put through reverse transcription using random hexamers. MiXCR, run by TCRdb on the immunoSEQ multiplex PCR reads, gives a single entry per CDR3 protein. The sample has about 400,000 distinct CDR3 sequences, around 83% seen once.

Material for sequencing was CD8+ T cells from PBMCs. This chain connects TRBV7-3 to TRBJ2-3, with 9 bases matching TRBD2. The sequence came from a human donor with multiple sclerosis. The CDR3: CASAKGGRADTQYF. The CDR3 DNA is TGTGCCAGCGCCAAGGGCGGGAGGGCGGATACGCAGTATTTT.